The clone carrying this T cell receptor beta chain was seen many times. Its antigen is not known. The data were obtained in a study of metastatic and nonmetastatic thyroid tumors. Looking at the study overall: Across peripheral blood and tumor or nodule tissue samples taken from malignant and benign thyroid patients, the repertoires were compared with one another.

Points from the study as a whole: Reported TCR beta diversity, measured in blood and tumor, was significantly higher for malignant thyroid tumors than for benign nodules.

Before thyroid surgery, none of the patients had received any treatment. TCRdb recomputed clones from the PCR reads via MiXCR. Of roughly 23,000 clones in the sample, about 14% were seen once. The germline CDR1 and CDR2 sequences are MGHRA and YSYEKL. CDR3 size: 16 residues. Trimming left V 3 bases short and J 0 bases short, with 13 bases between. The genes are TRBV4-1 and TRBJ2-3; D unclear. This receptor was obtained from a female donor with papillary thyroid cancer or a benign thyroid nodule (not recorded which). Some clones in this sample may be carry-over from other donors' samples. Sequences were obtained from tumor tissue. Written as DNA, the CDR3 is TGCGCCAGCAGCCAGAACTTTGGTTCTAGCACAGATACGCAGTATTTT. It translates to CASSQNFGSSTDTQYF.